These 29 T cell receptor beta chains were all obtained from the same sample, sequenced in a study of sequential checkpoint blockade in melanoma. This sample's treatment: randomized to nivolumab then ipilimumab (arm A) or the reverse (arm B). Profiling relied on immunoSEQ multiplex PCR, and the TCRdb table lists in-frame clones only, not all of them. Of around 12,000 clones detected, approximately 78% appear once; the ten largest clones hold 27%. The sequenced sample was CD8+ T cells sorted from blood (inferred from file names), obtained from a patient given nivolumab and ipilimumab in sequence. The receptors were gathered from a human donor with melanoma.

The chain uses TRBV7-9 and TRBJ2-7, with TRBD2 matching 12 bases. Germline CDR1 SEHNR, CDR2 FQNEAQ (reference sequence). This CDR3 contains 16 residues. Germline trimming cut 7 bases from V and 4 bases from J; bases unmatched to any gene: 11. DNA for the CDR3: TGTGCCAGCAATGGACCCGGGCTAGCGGGAGGGTACGAGCAGTACTTC. Its protein is CASNGPGLAGGYEQYF.

This clone was detected a few times. The chain combines TRBV15 with TRBJ2-7; 8 positions agree with TRBD2. Per the germline V gene, CDR1 is LNHNV and CDR2 is YYDKDF (reference sequence). V gave up 6 bases and J gave up 4 bases; unmatched junction bases: 5. This CDR3 spans 13 amino acids. CDR3 nucleotides: TGTGCCACCAGTGGGCTAGCGGGTTACGAGCAGTACTTC. Translating gives CATSGLAGYEQYF.

This clone was seen more than once but under ten times. The chain uses TRBV29-1 and TRBJ1-2, with TRBD1 matching 9 bases. This CDR3 region has 12 residues. In germline, CDR1 is SQVTM, CDR2 ANQGSEA. The V and J ends lost 5 bases and 8 bases, in that order; junction bases with no gene match: 6. The CDR3 here is CSVPGTGPGYTF. In DNA, the CDR3 is TGCAGCGTTCCCGGGACAGGGCCCGGCTACACCTTC.

This chain uses TRBV28 with TRBJ2-1; tentative D call: TRBD2 (5 bases). The germline V and J ends were trimmed by 3 bases and 6 bases, with 12 bases remaining between them. There are 14 residues in the CDR3. Germline V gene sequence: CDR1 MDHEN, CDR2 SYDVKM. This chain's CDR3 is CASSFPRRGNEQFF. In nucleotides, the CDR3 is TGTGCCAGCAGTTTCCCCCGCCGGGGCAATGAGCAGTTCTTC. The variable domain in full, with the rest retrieved from reference TRBV28 and TRBJ2-1, is DVKVTQSSRYLVKRTGEKVFLECVQDMDHENMFWYRQDPGLGLRLIYFSYDVKMKEKGDIPEGYSVSREKKERFSLILESASTNQTSMYLCASSFPRRGNEQFFGPGTRLTVL.

This sequence joins TRBV4-1 and TRBJ1-5; 8 bases align to TRBD1. The CDR3 spans 14 residues. Looked up from germline, CDR1 is MGHRA and CDR2 is YSYEKL. V was pared by 1 base and J by 4 bases, with 0 bases of the junction left unmatched. This CDR3 reads CASSQGQGNQPQHF. The CDR3 nucleotides are TGCGCCAGCAGCCAAGGACAGGGGAATCAGCCCCAGCATTTT.

This rearrangement joins TRBV30 to TRBJ2-1; TRBD2 matches at 9 bases. Germline assignment: CDR1 GTSNPN and CDR2 SVGIG (reference sequence). The CDR3 covers 19 residues. Losses at the gene ends were 4 bases for V and 0 bases for J; bases not matched to a gene: 16. CDR3 nucleotide sequence: TGTGCCTGGAACCCCGGGACAGTCCATAGCGGGAGCTCCTACAATGAGCAGTTCTTC. Translation gives CAWNPGTVHSGSSYNEQFF.

This clone was seen only once. The rearrangement joins TRBV5-1 to TRBJ2-1, with a possible D match to TRBD2 (5 bases). The CDR3 loop spans 12 amino acids. Germline lookup yields CDR1 SGHRS and CDR2 YFSETQ. V lost 0 bases and J lost 9, with 7 bases in between. The CDR3 here is CASSLGGLEQFF. For the CDR3, the DNA is TGCGCCAGCAGCTTGGGAGGGCTTGAGCAGTTCTTC.

The count of this clone is one. The CDR3 sequence is CASSLSPSGIRQFF. Written as DNA, the CDR3 is TGTGCCAGCAGTTTATCCCCTAGCGGGATCCGGCAGTTCTTC. This chain links TRBV27 with TRBJ2-1; TRBD2 aligns across 9 bases. V lost 0 bases, J lost 12 bases, and 6 bases stayed unmatched. The CDR3 totals 14 residues. Germline assignment: CDR1 MNHEY and CDR2 SMNVEV (reference sequence).

The V and J genes are TRBV9 and TRBJ2-1; the D is unclear. V was shortened by 4 bases and J by 0 bases, with 11 bases between the two germline ends. This CDR3 has 15 residues. CDR1 and CDR2 (germline): SGDLS, YYNGEE. CDR3: CASSKTTRSYNEQFF. In nucleotides, the CDR3 is TGTGCCAGCAGCAAAACTACACGCTCCTACAATGAGCAGTTCTTC.

The chain has TRBV28 and TRBJ2-7; D ambiguous. Per germline, CDR1 MDHEN and CDR2 SYDVKM. Trimming removed 5 bases at V and 4 bases at J, with 21 bases between. The CDR3 covers 16 residues. DNA for the CDR3: TGTGCCAGCAGTCTTGCCCCGGCAGGCCCCCGGTACGAGCAGTACTTC. Translated: CASSLAPAGPRYEQYF.

The chain uses TRBV25-1 and TRBJ2-1, with D maybe TRBD1 (6 bases). The CDR3 is 13 amino acids. Germline assignment: CDR1 MGHDK and CDR2 SYGVNS. With 3 bases removed from V and 6 bases from J, the gap between germline ends came to 9 bases. CDR3 sequence: CASSEDRPNEQFF. Written as DNA, the CDR3 is TGTGCCAGCAGTGAGGACAGACCCAATGAGCAGTTCTTC.

The genes are TRBV5-6 and TRBJ2-5; D ambiguous. The germline V gene has CDR1 SGHDT and CDR2 YYEEEE. CDR3 length equals 13 residues. V lost 2 bases, J lost 4 bases, and 9 bases lay in between. The CDR3 DNA follows: TGTGCCAGCAGCTTCGAGACTTTAGAGACCCAGTACTTC. Translation gives CASSFETLETQYF.

This clone was recorded once. This chain links TRBV7-9 with TRBJ2-2; maybe TRBD1 (6 bases). V was shortened by 5 bases and J by 3 bases, with 16 bases between the two germline ends. Germline lookup yields CDR1 SEHNR and CDR2 FQNEAQ (reference sequence). The CDR3 sequence is 16 residues long. DNA of the CDR3: TGTGCCAGCAGCCCCGGTGGGGGCAGTCACACCGGGGAGCTGTTTTTT. As protein: CASSPGGGSHTGELFF. The whole variable domain, filled in from reference TRBV7-9 and TRBJ2-2, reads DTGVSQNPRHKITKRGQNVTFRCDPISEHNRLYWYRQTLGQGPEFLTYFQNEAQLEKSRLLSDRFSAERPKGSFSTLEIQRTEQGDSAMYLCASSPGGGSHTGELFFGEGSRLTVL.

The CDR3 spells CASSPGQHLSYGYTF. Written as DNA, the CDR3 is TGTGCCAGCAGTCCCGGACAGCATCTCTCCTATGGCTACACCTTC. The chain links TRBV6-6 to TRBJ1-2; D perhaps matches TRBD1 (6 bases). V shed 5 bases and J shed 4 bases, with 17 bases lying between them. Per the germline V gene, CDR1 is MNHNY and CDR2 is SVGAGI (reference sequence). This CDR3 comprises 15 residues.

J is TRBJ2-2 and V is TRBV9; a weak D match, TRBD2 (7 bases). The CDR3 contains 15 residues. With 2 bases removed from V and 9 bases from J, the gap between germline ends came to 17 bases. Germline-derived CDR1 and CDR2 are SGDLS and YYNGEE. The CDR3 DNA reads as TGTGCCAGCAGCGTTATCGAGGGGGAGGGCCGGGAGCTGTTTTTT. It encodes CASSVIEGEGRELFF.

This clone is a singleton in its sample. The rearrangement links TRBV27 to TRBJ1-6; the match to TRBD1 covers 8 bases. Trimming cost V 5 bases and J 9 bases; bases outside gene matches: 9. Germline CDR1 MNHEY, CDR2 SMNVEV (reference sequence). This CDR3 has 15 residues. CDR3 protein: CASSPRGQGSSPLHF. The CDR3 DNA sequence: TGTGCCAGCAGTCCCCGCGGACAGGGTAGTTCACCCCTCCACTTT.

The rearrangement uses TRBV2 and TRBJ2-7; a possible D gene is TRBD2 (6 bases). The germline CDR1 and CDR2 sequences are SNHLY and FYNNEI. This CDR3 has 13 residues. The ends were cut back, 6 bases at V and 2 bases at J, with 11 bases in the middle. The CDR3: CASSAGSPYEQYF. The CDR3 region has the DNA TGTGCCAGCAGCGCCGGGAGTCCCTACGAGCAGTACTTC.

This clone occurred a few times. The chain combines TRBV7-9 with TRBJ2-3, with 13 positions matching TRBD2. With 3 bases clipped from V and 3 bases from J, the junction kept 9 bases outside the gene matches. CDR1 SEHNR and CDR2 FQNEAQ come from the germline V gene (reference sequence). CDR3 size: 18 residues. CDR3 region: CASSFTGTSGAQTDTQYF. The CDR3 DNA is TGTGCCAGCAGCTTTACCGGGACTAGCGGGGCCCAGACAGATACGCAGTATTTT.

The J gene is TRBJ1-1, the V gene TRBV11-1; the match to TRBD1 covers 7 bases. Germline V CDR1 and CDR2: SGHAT, FQDESV (reference sequence). The V gene end was trimmed by 5 bases and the J gene end by 5 bases; junction bases not matched to a gene: 8. CDR3 length: 14 amino acids. CDR3 in amino acids: CASSRPAGGTEAFF. The CDR3 DNA reads TGTGCCAGCAGCCGCCCGGCAGGGGGTACTGAAGCTTTCTTT.

This chain uses TRBV9 with TRBJ1-2, with D tentatively TRBD1 (6 bases). CDR3 size: 14 residues. Germline CDR1 is SGDLS and CDR2 is YYNGEE. Trimming removed 4 bases from V and 3 bases from J, with 13 bases in between. The CDR3 spells CASSPTGGHYGYTF. DNA of the CDR3: TGTGCCAGCAGCCCAACTGGGGGCCACTATGGCTACACCTTC.

This chain joins TRBV5-1 and TRBJ2-7; D ambiguous. There are 12 residues in the CDR3. V lost 3 bases and J 1 base, leaving 5 bases between the germline ends. Germline CDR1 is SGHRS and CDR2 is YFSETQ. The CDR3 nucleotides are TGCGCCAGCAGCTCCACTTCCTACGAGCAGTACTTC. Translation: CASSSTSYEQYF.

The J gene is TRBJ1-2, the V gene TRBV11-2; D gene ambiguous. This CDR3 is 18 amino acids long. The germline V gene has CDR1 SGHAT and CDR2 FQNNGV. Trimming pared 5 bases from V and 0 bases from J, leaving 22 bases between. The CDR3 DNA sequence: TGTGCCAGCAGCCGCGGGGTGGCCCAAGGGTGGGCTAACTATGGCTACACCTTC. Its protein is CASSRGVAQGWANYGYTF.

V usage is TRBV5-4 and J usage is TRBJ2-1; 10 bases align to TRBD2. Germline CDR1 is SGHNT and CDR2 is YYREEE (reference sequence). The J segment lost 3 bases and the V segment lost 5 bases, leaving 2 bases of the junction unmatched. The CDR3 length is 14 residues. CDR3 region: CASRGTSDYNEQFF. The DNA for the CDR3 is TGTGCCAGCAGGGGGACTAGCGACTACAATGAGCAGTTCTTC.

The rearrangement joins TRBV5-4 to TRBJ2-7; D uncertain. CDR1 and CDR2 from the germline V gene are SGHNT and YYREEE (reference sequence). Trimming pared 2 bases from V and 0 bases from J, leaving 3 bases between. This CDR3 comprises 12 residues. Written as DNA, the CDR3 is TGTGCCAGCAGCTTTAGCTCCTACGAGCAGTACTTC. The encoded protein is CASSFSSYEQYF.

This clone was seen only a few times. The chain has TRBV6-5 and TRBJ2-7, with a tentative D call TRBD2 (5 bases). With 6 bases removed from V and 3 bases from J, the gap between germline ends came to 12 bases. The CDR3 is 13 residues long. Germline assignment: CDR1 MNHEY and CDR2 SVGAGI. The CDR3 DNA reads TGTGCCAGCAGGAGACTACCTCTCTACGAGCAGTACTTC. Its protein is CASRRLPLYEQYF.

The chain links TRBV6-6 to TRBJ1-2; D remains ambiguous. Germline loops: CDR1 MNHNY, CDR2 SVGAGI (reference sequence). The CDR3 consists of 13 residues. Trimming left V 2 bases short and J 8 bases short, with 12 bases between. Written as DNA, the CDR3 is TGTGCCAGCAGTTACGAGGGTTTGGGCGGCTACACCTTC. Translation: CASSYEGLGGYTF.

The V gene is TRBV7-2, the J gene TRBJ1-4; 10 nucleotides agree with TRBD1. Germline CDR1 is SGHTA and CDR2 is FQGNSA. The V and J ends lost 5 bases and 0 bases, in that order; junction bases with no gene match: 12. CDR3 length: 19 amino acids. CDR3 amino acids: CASSPRRTGGNPTNEKLFF. In DNA, the CDR3 is TGTGCCAGCAGCCCTCGCAGGACAGGGGGGAACCCAACTAATGAAAAACTGTTTTTT.

V usage is TRBV7-9 and J usage is TRBJ1-6; TRBD1 aligns across 9 bases. Germline assignment: CDR1 SEHNR and CDR2 FQNEAQ (reference sequence). J lost 10 bases, V lost 0 bases, and 10 bases had no gene match. The CDR3 spans 17 residues. This CDR3 is CASSLAEWTGARSPLHF. In DNA form, the CDR3 reads TGTGCCAGCAGCTTAGCGGAATGGACAGGGGCGAGGTCACCCCTCCACTTT.

The rearrangement joins TRBV11-1 to TRBJ2-7; 8 bases fit TRBD2. Trimming took 5 bases from V and 5 from J; bases not matched to a gene: 8. The CDR3 totals 14 residues. Germline V gene lookup returns CDR1 SGHAT and CDR2 FQDESV (reference sequence). The CDR3 sequence is CASSPSTAGDEQYF. The CDR3 coding sequence is TGTGCCAGCAGCCCGTCGACAGCGGGGGACGAGCAGTACTTC.